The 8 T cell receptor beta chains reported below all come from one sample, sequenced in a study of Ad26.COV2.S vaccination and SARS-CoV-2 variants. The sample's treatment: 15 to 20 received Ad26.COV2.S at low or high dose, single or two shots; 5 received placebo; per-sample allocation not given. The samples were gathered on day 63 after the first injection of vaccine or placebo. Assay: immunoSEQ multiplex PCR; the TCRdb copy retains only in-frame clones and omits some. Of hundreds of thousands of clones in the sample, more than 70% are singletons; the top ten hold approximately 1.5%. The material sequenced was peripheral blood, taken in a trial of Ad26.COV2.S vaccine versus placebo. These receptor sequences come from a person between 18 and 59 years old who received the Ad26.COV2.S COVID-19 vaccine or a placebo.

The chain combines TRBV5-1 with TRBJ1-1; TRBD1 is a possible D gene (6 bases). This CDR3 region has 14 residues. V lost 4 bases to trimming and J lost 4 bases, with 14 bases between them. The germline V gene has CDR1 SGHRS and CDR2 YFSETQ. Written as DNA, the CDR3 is TGCGCCAGCAGCACGACAGGTTGGGGCACTGAAGCTTTCTTT. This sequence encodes CASSTTGWGTEAFF. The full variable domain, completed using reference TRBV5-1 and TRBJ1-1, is KAGVTQTPRYLIKTRGQQVTLSCSPISGHRSVSWYQQTPGQGLQFLFEYFSETQRNKGNFPGRFSGRQFSNSRSEMNVSTLELGDSALYLCASSTTGWGTEAFFGQGTRLTVV.

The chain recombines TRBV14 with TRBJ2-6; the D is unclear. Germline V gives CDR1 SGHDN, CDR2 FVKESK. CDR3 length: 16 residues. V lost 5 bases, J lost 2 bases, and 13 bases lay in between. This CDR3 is CASSRTSAAGANVLTF. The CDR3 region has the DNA TGTGCCAGCAGCAGAACATCCGCGGCTGGGGCCAACGTCCTGACTTTC.

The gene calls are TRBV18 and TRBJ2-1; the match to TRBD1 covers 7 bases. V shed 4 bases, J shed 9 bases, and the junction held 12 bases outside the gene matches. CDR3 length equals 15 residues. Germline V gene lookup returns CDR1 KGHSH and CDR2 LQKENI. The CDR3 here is CASSQDQGVVSEQFF. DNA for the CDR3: TGTGCCAGCTCACAAGACCAGGGGGTAGTATCTGAGCAGTTCTTC.

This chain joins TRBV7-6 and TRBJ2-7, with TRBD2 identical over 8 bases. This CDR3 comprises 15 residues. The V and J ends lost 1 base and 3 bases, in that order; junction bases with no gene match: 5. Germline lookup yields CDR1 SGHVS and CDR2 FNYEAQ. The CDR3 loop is CASSLGGSGDYEQYF. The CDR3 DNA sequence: TGTGCCAGCAGCTTAGGCGGTAGCGGGGACTACGAGCAGTACTTC.

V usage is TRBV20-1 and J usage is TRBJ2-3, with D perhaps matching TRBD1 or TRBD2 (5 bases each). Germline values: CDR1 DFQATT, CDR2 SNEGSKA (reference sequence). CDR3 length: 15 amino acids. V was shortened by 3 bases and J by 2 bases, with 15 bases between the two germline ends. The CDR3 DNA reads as TGCAGTGCTAGTTCCCCGAGGGGAAACACAGATACGCAGTATTTT. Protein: CSASSPRGNTDTQYF.

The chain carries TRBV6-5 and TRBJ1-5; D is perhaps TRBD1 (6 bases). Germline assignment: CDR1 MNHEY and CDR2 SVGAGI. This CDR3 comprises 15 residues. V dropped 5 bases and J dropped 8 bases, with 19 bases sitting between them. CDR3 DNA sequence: TGTGCCAGCAGTCCCTCCGGCAGGGGCAAGGAGCCCCAGCATTTT. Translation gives CASSPSGRGKEPQHF.

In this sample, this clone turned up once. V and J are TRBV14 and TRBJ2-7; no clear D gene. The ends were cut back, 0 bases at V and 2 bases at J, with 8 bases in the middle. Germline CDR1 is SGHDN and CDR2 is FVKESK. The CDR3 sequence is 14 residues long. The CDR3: CASSQDLGTYEQYF. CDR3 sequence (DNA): TGTGCCAGCAGCCAAGATCTTGGGACCTACGAGCAGTACTTC.

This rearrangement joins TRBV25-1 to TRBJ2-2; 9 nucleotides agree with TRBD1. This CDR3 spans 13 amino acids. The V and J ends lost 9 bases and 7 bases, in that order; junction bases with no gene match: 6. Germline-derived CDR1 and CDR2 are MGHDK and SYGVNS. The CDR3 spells CASDTGGVGELFF. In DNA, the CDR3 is TGTGCCAGTGACACAGGGGGCGTCGGGGAGCTGTTTTTT.